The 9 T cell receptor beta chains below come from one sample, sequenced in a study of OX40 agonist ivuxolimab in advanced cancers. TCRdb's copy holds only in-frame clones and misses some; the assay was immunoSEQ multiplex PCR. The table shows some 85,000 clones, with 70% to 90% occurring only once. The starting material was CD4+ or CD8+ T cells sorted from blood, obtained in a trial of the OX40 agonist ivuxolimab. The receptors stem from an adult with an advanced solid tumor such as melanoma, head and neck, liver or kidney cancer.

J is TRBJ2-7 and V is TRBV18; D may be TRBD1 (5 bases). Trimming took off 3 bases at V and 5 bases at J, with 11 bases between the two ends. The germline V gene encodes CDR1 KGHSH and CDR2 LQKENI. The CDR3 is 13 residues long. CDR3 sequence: CASSPQGRDEQYF. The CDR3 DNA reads TGTGCCAGCTCACCCCAGGGTAGGGACGAGCAGTACTTC.

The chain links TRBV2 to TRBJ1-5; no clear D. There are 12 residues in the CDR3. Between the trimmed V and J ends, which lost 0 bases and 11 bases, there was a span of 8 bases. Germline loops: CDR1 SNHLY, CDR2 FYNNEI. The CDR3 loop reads CASSEAVRSQHF. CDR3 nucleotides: TGTGCCAGCAGTGAAGCGGTACGGTCCCAGCATTTT.

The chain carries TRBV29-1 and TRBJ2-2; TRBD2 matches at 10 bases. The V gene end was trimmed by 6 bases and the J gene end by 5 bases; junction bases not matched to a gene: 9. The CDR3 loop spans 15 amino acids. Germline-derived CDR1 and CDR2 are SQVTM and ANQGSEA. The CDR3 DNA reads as TGCAGCGTCTCGAAAGCGGGAGGGGGAACCGGGGAGCTGTTTTTT. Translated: CSVSKAGGGTGELFF.

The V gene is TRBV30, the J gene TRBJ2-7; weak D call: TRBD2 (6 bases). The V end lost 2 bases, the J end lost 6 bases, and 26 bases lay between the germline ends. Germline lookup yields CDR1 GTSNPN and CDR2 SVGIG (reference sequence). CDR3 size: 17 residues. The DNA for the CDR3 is TGTGCCTGGAGTAAGAGGGAGGTACAAGGAGTGATCGGCGAGCAGTACTTC. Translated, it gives CAWSKREVQGVIGEQYF.

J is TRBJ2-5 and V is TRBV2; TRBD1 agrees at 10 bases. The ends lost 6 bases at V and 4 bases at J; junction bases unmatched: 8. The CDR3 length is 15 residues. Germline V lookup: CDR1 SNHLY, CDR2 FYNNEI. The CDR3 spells CASRVRQGARETQYF. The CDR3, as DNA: TGTGCCAGCAGAGTCAGACAGGGGGCGAGAGAGACCCAGTACTTC.

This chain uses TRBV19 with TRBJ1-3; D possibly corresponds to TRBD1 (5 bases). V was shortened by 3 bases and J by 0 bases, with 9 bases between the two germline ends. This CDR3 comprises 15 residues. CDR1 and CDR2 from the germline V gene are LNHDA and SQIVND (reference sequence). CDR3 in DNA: TGTGCCAGTAGTATGAACGGGGCCTCTGGAAACACCATATATTTT. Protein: CASSMNGASGNTIYF.

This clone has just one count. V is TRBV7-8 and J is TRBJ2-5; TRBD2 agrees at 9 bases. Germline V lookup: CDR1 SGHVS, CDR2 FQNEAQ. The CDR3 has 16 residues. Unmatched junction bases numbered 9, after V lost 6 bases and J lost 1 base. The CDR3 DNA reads TGTGCCAGCAGACTCTTTGGGCGGGGGGGCCAAGAGACCCAGTACTTC. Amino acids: CASRLFGRGGQETQYF. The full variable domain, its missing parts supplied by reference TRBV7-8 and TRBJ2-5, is GAGVSQSPRYKVAKRGQDVALRCDPISGHVSLFWYQQALGQGPEFLTYFQNEAQLDKSGLPSDRFFAERPEGSVSTLKIQRTQQEDSAVYLCASRLFGRGGQETQYFGPGTRLLVL.

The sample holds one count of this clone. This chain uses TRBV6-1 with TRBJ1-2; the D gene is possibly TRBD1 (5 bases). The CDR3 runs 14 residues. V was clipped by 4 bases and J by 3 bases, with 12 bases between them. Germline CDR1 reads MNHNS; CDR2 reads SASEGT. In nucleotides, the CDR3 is TGTGCCAGCAGTGTCGGGGCTCGGGACTATGGCTACACCTTC. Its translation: CASSVGARDYGYTF.

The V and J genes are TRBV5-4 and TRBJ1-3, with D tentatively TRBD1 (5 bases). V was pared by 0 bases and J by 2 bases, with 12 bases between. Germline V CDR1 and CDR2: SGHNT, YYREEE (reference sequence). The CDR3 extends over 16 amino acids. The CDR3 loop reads CASSLGPGPAGNTIYF. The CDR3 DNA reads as TGTGCCAGCAGCTTGGGCCCAGGGCCTGCTGGAAACACCATATATTTT.